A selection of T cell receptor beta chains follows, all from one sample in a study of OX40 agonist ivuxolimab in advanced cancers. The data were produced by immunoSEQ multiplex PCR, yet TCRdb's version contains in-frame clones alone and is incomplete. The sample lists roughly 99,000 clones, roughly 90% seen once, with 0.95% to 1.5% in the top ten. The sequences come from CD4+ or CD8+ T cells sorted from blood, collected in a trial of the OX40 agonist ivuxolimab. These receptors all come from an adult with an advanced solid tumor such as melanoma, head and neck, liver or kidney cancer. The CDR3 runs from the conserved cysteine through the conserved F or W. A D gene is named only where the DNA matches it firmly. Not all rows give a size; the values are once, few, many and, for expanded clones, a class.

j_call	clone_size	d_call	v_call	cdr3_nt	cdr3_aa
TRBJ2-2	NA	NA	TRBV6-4	TGTGCCAGCAGTGAAGGGGTGAACACCGGGGAGCTGTTTTTT	CASSEGVNTGELFF
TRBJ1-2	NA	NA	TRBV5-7	TGTGCCAGCAGCCAAGATTACGGCGGCTACACCTTC	CASSQDYGGYTF
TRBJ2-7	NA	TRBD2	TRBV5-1	TGCGCCAGCAGCTTGCTGGGACTAGCGGGGTCCTACGAGCAGTACTTC	CASSLLGLAGSYEQYF
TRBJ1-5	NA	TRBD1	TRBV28	TGTGCCAGCAGAGGACAGGGCCCCAATCAGCCCCAGCATTTT	CASRGQGPNQPQHF
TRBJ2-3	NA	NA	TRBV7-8	TGTGCCAGCAGCTTAGAGAGGGCCAACACAGATACGCAGTATTTT	CASSLERANTDTQYF
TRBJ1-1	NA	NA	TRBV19	TGTGCCAGCAGCCCAGCCCCGAGAGGCACTGAAGCTTTCTTT	CASSPAPRGTEAFF
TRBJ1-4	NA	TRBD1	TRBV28	TGTGCCATCCATTCTGCGGGACAGGTTCTTAATGAAAAACTGTTTTTT	CAIHSAGQVLNEKLFF
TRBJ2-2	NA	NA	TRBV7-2	TGTGCCAGCAGCCCTTACACCGGGGAGCTGTTTTTT	CASSPYTGELFF
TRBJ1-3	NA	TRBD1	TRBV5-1	TGCGCCAGCAGCACCGGGACAGGGTTCGGAAACACCATATATTTT	CASSTGTGFGNTIYF
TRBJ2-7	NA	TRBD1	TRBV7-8	TGTGCCAGCAGCTTAAGGGGGCAGAACGAGCAGTACTTC	CASSLRGQNEQYF
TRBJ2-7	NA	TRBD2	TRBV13	TGTGCCAGCAGCTCCGGGACTAGCGACTCCTACGAGCAGTACTTC	CASSSGTSDSYEQYF
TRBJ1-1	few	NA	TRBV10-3	TGTGCCATCAGAGACAGGACTGAAGCTTTCTTT	CAIRDRTEAFF
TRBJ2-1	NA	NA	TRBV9	TGTGCCAGCAGCGTAGTCGGGAGCTCCTACAATGAGCAGTTCTTC	CASSVVGSSYNEQFF
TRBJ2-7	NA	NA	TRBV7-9	TGTGCCAGCAGCCCACAACTGGGCCACTACGAGCAGTACTTC	CASSPQLGHYEQYF
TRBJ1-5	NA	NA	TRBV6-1	TGTGCCAGCAGTGAAGAGGAGGACCGGCAGCCCCAGCATTTT	CASSEEEDRQPQHF
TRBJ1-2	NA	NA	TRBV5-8	TGTGCCAGCAGCTGGGAAAGAGACCCCTATGGCTACACCTTC	CASSWERDPYGYTF
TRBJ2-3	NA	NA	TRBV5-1	TGCGCCAGCAGCCCCCATCAGGCCACAGATACGCAGTATTTT	CASSPHQATDTQYF
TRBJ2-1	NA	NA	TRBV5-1	TGCGCCAGCAGCCAATCCTACAATGAGCAGTTCTTC	CASSQSYNEQFF
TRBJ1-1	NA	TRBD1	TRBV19	TGTGCCAGTAGCAATCCTCGACAGGGGTACACTGAAGCTTTCTTT	CASSNPRQGYTEAFF
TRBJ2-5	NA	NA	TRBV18	TGTGCCAGCTCACGCTCGGACGGACTCCAAGAGACCCAGTACTTC	CASSRSDGLQETQYF
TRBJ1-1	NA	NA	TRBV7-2	TGTGCCAGCAGCTTAGAGAGGGCAGCTGAAGCTTTCTTT	CASSLERAAEAFF
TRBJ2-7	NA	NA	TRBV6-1	TGTGCCAGCAGTGGCAGGGGTAGTCCCGAGCAGTACTTC	CASSGRGSPEQYF
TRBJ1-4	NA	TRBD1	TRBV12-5	TGTGCTAGTGGCCCGGGACAGATTAATGAAAAACTGTTTTTT	CASGPGQINEKLFF
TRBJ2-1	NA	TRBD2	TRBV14	TGTGCCAGCAGCCACGGGGGGGCGGGAGTGGAAGCGGCCTACAATGAGCAGTTCTTC	CASSHGGAGVEAAYNEQFF
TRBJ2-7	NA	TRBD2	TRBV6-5	TGTGCCAGCAGTACACAGACTAGCGGGAGGTACGAGCAGTACTTC	CASSTQTSGRYEQYF
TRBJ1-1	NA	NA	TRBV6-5	TGTGCCAGCAGTTACTCGACCCCCGGGGGCAGGGGTGAAGCTTTCTTT	CASSYSTPGGRGEAFF
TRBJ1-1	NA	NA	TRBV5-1	TGCGCCAGCAGCTTGGGGCATATGAACACTGAAGCTTTCTTT	CASSLGHMNTEAFF
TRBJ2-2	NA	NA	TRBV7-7	TGTGCTAGCAGCCCAAAAGCTCAGAACACCGGGGAGCTGTTTTTT	CASSPKAQNTGELFF
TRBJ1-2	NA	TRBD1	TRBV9	TGTGCCAGTTCCGACAGGGCCTATGGCTACACCTTC	CASSDRAYGYTF
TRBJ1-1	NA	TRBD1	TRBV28	TGTGCCAGCAGGCTTACAGGGGGGATCATGAACACTGAAGCTTTCTTT	CASRLTGGIMNTEAFF
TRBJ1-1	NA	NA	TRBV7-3	TGTGCCAGCAGCTTGTTTCGGGGGCGCGACACTGAAGCTTTCTTT	CASSLFRGRDTEAFF
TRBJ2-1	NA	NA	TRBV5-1	TGCGCCAGCAGCTTGCCATCCAATGAGCAGTTCTTC	CASSLPSNEQFF
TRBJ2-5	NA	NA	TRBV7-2	TGTGCCAGCAGCTTAGGACGGGGACAAGAGACCCAGTACTTC	CASSLGRGQETQYF
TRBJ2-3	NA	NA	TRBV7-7	TGTGCTAGCAGCCACCTGGGGCCGACAGATACGCAGTATTTT	CASSHLGPTDTQYF
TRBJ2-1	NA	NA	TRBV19	TGTGCCAGTAGTATAGAAGGAAGGTTGGCGAGCAATGAGCAGTTCTTC	CASSIEGRLASNEQFF
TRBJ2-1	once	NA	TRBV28	TGTGCCAGCAGTTTTGGGGGAACGACCTACAATGAGCAGTTCTTC	CASSFGGTTYNEQFF
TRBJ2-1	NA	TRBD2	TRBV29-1	TGCAGCGTCGCCGGGACTAGAGAGGCCAATGAGCAGTTCTTC	CSVAGTREANEQFF
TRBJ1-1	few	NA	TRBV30	TGTGCCTGGAGTGTGGGGATGGGGAACACTGAAGCTTTCTTT	CAWSVGMGNTEAFF
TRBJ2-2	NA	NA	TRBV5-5	TGTGCCAGCAGCTTTGGAGGAACAAACACCGGGGAGCTGTTTTTT	CASSFGGTNTGELFF
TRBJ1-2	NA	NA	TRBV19	TGTGCCAGTAGTATTAATCTGGCAGAAATTAACTATGGCTACACCTTC	CASSINLAEINYGYTF
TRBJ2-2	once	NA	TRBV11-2	TGTGCCAGCACTTTGTATGCCGGTGGGGGTGGAACCGGGGAGCTGTTTTTT	CASTLYAGGGGTGELFF
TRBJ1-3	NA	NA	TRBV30	TGTGCCTGGAGTGTATCTACCGGAAACACCATATATTTT	CAWSVSTGNTIYF
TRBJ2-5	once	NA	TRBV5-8	TGTGCCAGCAGCTTGCAACTAGAAGAGACCCAGTACTTC	CASSLQLEETQYF
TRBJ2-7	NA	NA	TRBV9	TGTGCCAGCAGCGTAGCTCACGGGGGCTACGAGCAGTACTTC	CASSVAHGGYEQYF
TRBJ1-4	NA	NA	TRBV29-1	TGCAGCGTTCCAACAGGGTTGTCTAATGAAAAACTGTTTTTT	CSVPTGLSNEKLFF
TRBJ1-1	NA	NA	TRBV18	TGTGCCAGCTCACCAAGGCAGGTGAACACTGAAGCTTTCTTT	CASSPRQVNTEAFF
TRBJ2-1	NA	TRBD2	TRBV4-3	TGCGCCAGCAGCCAAGGGGGTAGCGGGAGGGGGAATGAGCAGTTCTTC	CASSQGGSGRGNEQFF
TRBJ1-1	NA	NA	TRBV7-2	TGTGCCAGCAGCTTATCTTCGAACACTGAAGCTTTCTTT	CASSLSSNTEAFF
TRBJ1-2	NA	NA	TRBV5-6	TGTGCCAGCAGCGCGAGGGTTACCAACTATGGCTACACCTTC	CASSARVTNYGYTF